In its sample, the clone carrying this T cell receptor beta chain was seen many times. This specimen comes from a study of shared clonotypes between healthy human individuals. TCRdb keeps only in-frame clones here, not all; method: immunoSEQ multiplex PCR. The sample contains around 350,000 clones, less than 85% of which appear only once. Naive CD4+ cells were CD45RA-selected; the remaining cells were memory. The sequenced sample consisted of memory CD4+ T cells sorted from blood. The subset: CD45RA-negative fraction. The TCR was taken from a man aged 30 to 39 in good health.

The CDR3 protein is CASRCGAGGFYEQYF. The CDR3 DNA reads TGTGCAAGTCGTTGCGGGGCAGGGGGTTTTTACGAGCAGTACTTC. The V call is TRBV12-2, the J call TRBJ2-7; TRBD1, the table's D call, was not compared with the DNA. TRBV12-2 is a documented pseudogene. The CDR3 is 15 residues long.